The clone carrying this T cell receptor (beta chain) showed up just a few times. The data originate from a study of T-cell memory formation after mild COVID-19. TCRdb used MiXCR to reprocess the 5' RACE reads, holding one entry per CDR3 protein. The data contain 350,000 or so distinct CDR3 sequences, around a fifth of them singletons. CDR3 length equals 16 residues. Between the trimmed V and J ends, which lost 7 bases and 3 bases, there was a span of 21 bases. The V call is TRBV12-3 or TRBV12-4, the J call TRBJ1-2; D not resolved. This TCR was recovered from an adult woman who had mild COVID-19 (a few samples of this study predate the infection). Cell type and time point are not known. The sample was PBMCs or a T cell subset sorted from them (not recorded which). The CDR3 protein is CASIPSARRIYYGYTF. The CDR3, as DNA: TGTGCCAGCATTCCATCGGCAAGGCGGATCTACTATGGCTACACCTTC.